This record covers a single TCR beta chain. The CDR3 loop spans 15 amino acids. Germline-derived CDR1 and CDR2 are SGHKS and YYEKEE (reference sequence). V lost 4 bases to trimming and J lost 6 bases; unmatched junction nucleotides: 9. This specimen comes from a study of blood T cell repertoires in COVID-19. Sequenced by immunoSEQ multiplex PCR; TCRdb stores in-frame clones only, minus some. The sample consists of 200,000 to 250,000 clones, about 85% of them appearing once. This chain uses TRBV5-5 with TRBJ1-5, with TRBD1 identical over 8 bases. Sequencing used PBMCs or T cells enriched from blood (not recorded which). The clonotype was recovered from a woman in her thirties who had recovered from COVID-19. CDR3 bases: TGTGCCAGCAGCCATGGACAGGGAGGAGGTCAGCCCCAGCATTTT. This sequence encodes CASSHGQGGGQPQHF. The variable domain in full, completed from reference TRBV5-5 and TRBJ1-5, reads DAGVTQSPTHLIKTRGQQVTLRCSPISGHKSVSWYQQVLGQGPQFIFQYYEKEERGRGNFPDRFSARQFPNYSSELNVNALLLGDSALYLCASSHGQGGGQPQHFGDGTRLSIL.